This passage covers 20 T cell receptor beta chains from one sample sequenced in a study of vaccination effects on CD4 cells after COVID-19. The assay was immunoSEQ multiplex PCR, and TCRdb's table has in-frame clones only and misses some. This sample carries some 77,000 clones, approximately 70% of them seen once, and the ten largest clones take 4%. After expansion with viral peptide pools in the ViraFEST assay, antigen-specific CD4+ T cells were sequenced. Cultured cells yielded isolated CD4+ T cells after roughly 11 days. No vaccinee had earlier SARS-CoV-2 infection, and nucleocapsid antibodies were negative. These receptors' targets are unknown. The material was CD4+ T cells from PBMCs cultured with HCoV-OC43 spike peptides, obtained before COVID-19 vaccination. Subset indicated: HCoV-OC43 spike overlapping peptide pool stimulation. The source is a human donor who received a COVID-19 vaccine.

Written as DNA, the CDR3 is TGTGCCAGCAGCCAACTTGGAACCTGGGGGGAAAACATTCAGTACTTC. Translating gives CASSQLGTWGENIQYF. The genes are TRBV3-1 (or the pseudogene TRBV3-2) and TRBJ2-4; D perhaps matches TRBD2 (6 bases). CDR1 LGHDT and CDR2 YNNKEL come from the germline V gene (reference sequence). Deletions cut 2 bases from V and 5 bases from J, with 16 bases between. This CDR3 spans 16 amino acids.

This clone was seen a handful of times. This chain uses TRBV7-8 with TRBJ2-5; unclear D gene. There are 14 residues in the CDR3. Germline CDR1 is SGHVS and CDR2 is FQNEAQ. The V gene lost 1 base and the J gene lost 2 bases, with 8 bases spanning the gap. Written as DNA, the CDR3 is TGTGCCAGCAGCTTAGGATCACGGCAAGAGACCCAGTACTTC. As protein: CASSLGSRQETQYF.

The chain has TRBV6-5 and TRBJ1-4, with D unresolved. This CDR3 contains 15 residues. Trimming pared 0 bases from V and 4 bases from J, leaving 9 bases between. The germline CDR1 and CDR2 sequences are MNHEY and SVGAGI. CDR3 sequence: CASSYSTGINEKLFF. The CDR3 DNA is TGTGCCAGCAGTTACTCGACGGGGATTAATGAAAAACTGTTTTTT.

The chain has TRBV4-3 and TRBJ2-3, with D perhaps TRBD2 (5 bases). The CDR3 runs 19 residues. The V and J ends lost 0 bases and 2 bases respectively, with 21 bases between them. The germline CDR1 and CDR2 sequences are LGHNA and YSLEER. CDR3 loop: CASSQDDRASWSITDTQYF. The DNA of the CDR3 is TGCGCCAGCAGCCAAGATGACCGCGCTAGCTGGTCCATCACAGATACGCAGTATTTT.

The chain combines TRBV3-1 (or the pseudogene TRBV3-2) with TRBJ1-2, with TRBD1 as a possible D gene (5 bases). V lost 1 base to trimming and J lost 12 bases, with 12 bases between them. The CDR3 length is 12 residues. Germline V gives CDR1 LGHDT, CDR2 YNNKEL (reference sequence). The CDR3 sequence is CASSQGKGPHTF. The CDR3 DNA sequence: TGTGCCAGCAGCCAAGGCAAGGGGCCCCACACCTTC.

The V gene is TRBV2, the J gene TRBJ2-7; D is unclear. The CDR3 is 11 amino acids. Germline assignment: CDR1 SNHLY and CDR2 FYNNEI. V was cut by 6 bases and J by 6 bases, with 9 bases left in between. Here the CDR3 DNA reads TGTGCCAGCAGCGCCCTCGGCGAGCAGTACGTC. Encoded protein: CASSALGEQYV.

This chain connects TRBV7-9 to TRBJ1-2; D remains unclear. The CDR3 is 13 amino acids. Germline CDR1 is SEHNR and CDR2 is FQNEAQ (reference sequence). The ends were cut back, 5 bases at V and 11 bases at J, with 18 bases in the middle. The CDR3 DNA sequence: TGTGCCAGCAGCCGCGTCGCTTCGGGTCTGTACACCTTC. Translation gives CASSRVASGLYTF.

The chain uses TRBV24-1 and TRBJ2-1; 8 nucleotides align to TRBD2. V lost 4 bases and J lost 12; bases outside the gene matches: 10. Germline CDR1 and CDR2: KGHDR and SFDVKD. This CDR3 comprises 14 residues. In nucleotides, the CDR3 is TGTGCCACCAGTGACCTTGGACTAGCTAGGACGCAGTTCTTC. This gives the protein CATSDLGLARTQFF.

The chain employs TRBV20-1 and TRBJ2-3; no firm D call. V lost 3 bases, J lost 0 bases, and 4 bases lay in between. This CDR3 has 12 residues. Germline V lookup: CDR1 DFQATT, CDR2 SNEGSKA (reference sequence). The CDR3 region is CSASYSTDTQYF. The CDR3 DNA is TGCAGTGCTAGTTATAGCACAGATACGCAGTATTTT.

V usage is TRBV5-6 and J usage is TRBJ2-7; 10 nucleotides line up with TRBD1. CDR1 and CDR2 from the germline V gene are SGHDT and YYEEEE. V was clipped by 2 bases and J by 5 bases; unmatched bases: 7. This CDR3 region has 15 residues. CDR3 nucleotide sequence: TGTGCCAGCAGCTTTAGGGTTGGACAGGGGGACGAGCAGTACGTC. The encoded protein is CASSFRVGQGDEQYV.

The CDR3 nucleotides are TGTGCCAGCAGCTTAGGGTCTACCGGAGAAAAACTGTTTTTT. Its translation: CASSLGSTGEKLFF. This sequence joins TRBV7-8 and TRBJ1-4, with D uncertain. The length of the CDR3 is 14 residues. V was shortened by 1 base and J by 8 bases, with 11 bases between the two germline ends. Germline CDR1 reads SGHVS; CDR2 reads FQNEAQ.

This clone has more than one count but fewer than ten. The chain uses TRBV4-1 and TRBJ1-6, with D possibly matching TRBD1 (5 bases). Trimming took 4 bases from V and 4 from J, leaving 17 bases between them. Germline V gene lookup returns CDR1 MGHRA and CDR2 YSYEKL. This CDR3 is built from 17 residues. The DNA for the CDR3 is TGCGCCAGCAGCCTCTTAGAGGGACGGACTTATAATTCACCCCTCCACTTT. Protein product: CASSLLEGRTYNSPLHF.

CDR3 bases: TGCGCCAGCAGCCAAGAAGGCAGGACAGCCTATAATTCACCCCTCCACTTT. Translated, it gives CASSQEGRTAYNSPLHF. The rearrangement links TRBV4-1 to TRBJ1-6, with D tentatively TRBD1 (6 bases). Trimming removed 0 bases from V and 2 bases from J, with 11 bases in between. CDR3 length equals 17 residues. Germline V gene data show CDR1 as MGHRA and CDR2 as YSYEKL.

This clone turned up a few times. Here the CDR3 reads CASSPQGFPTDTQYF. The CDR3 DNA follows: TGTGCCAGCAGTCCTCAGGGTTTTCCCACAGATACGCAGTATTTT. This chain joins TRBV6-5 and TRBJ2-3; possibly TRBD1 for D (5 bases). CDR1 and CDR2 from the germline V gene are MNHEY and SVGAGI. The CDR3 contains 15 residues. Trimming stripped 5 bases from V and 2 bases from J, with 14 bases between.

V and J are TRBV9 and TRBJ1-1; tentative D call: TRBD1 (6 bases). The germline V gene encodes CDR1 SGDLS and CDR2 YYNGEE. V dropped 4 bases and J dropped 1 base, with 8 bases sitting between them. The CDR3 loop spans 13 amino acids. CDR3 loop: CASSIQGNTEAFF. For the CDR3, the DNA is TGTGCCAGCAGCATACAGGGGAACACTGAAGCTTTCTTT.

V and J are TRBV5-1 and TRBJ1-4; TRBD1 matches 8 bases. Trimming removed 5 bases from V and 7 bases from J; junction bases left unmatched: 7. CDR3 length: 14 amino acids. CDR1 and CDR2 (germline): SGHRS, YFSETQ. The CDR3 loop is CASSRTGIGEKLFF. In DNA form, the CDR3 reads TGCGCCAGCAGTAGGACAGGGATAGGTGAAAAACTGTTTTTT. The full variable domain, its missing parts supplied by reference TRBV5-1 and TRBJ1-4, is KAGVTQTPRYLIKTRGQQVTLSCSPISGHRSVSWYQQTPGQGLQFLFEYFSETQRNKGNFPGRFSGRQFSNSRSEMNVSTLELGDSALYLCASSRTGIGEKLFFGSGTQLSVL.

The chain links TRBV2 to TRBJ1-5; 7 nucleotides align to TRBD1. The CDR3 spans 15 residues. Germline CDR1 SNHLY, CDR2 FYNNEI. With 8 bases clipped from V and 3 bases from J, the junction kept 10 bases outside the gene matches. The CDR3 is CASGSLTGDNQPQHF. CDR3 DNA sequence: TGTGCCAGCGGGAGCCTCACAGGGGACAATCAGCCCCAGCATTTT.

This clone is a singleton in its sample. CDR3 amino acids: CASSLARGSYNEQFF. Written as DNA, the CDR3 is TGTGCCAGCAGCTTAGCCCGCGGATCCTACAATGAGCAGTTCTTC. The chain couples TRBV11-1 to TRBJ2-1; D remains ambiguous. The CDR3 is 15 amino acids. The V gene lost 0 bases and the J gene lost 1 base, with 7 bases spanning the gap. Germline assignment: CDR1 SGHAT and CDR2 FQDESV (reference sequence).

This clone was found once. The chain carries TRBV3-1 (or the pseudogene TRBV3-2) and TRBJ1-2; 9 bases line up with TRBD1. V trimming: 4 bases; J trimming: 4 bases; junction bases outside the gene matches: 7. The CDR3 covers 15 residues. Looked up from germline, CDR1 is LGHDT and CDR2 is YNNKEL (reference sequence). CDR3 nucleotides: TGTGCCAGCAGCCCGAGGACAGGGGATACCTATGGCTACACCTTC. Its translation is CASSPRTGDTYGYTF.

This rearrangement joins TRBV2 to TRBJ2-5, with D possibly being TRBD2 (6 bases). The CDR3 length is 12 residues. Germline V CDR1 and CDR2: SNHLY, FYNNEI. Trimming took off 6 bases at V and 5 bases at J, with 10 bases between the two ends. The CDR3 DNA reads TGTGCCAGCAGGGAGGGGTGGGAGACCCAGTACTTC. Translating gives CASREGWETQYF.